This TCR beta chain comes out of a study of OX40 agonist ivuxolimab in advanced cancers. Any history of autoimmune disease or systemic immunosuppression disqualified patients. Here immunoSEQ multiplex PCR was the method, and the copy in TCRdb shows in-frame clones only, minus some. The table records 20,000 to 30,000 clones, around 85% of them present only once. This clone turned up a few times. Its antigen is not known. Study-level points and caveats: Expanded clones were, on average, more numerous in CD8+ T cells than in CD4+.

The CDR3 runs 15 residues. Germline CDR1 MRHNA, CDR2 SNTAGT. Deletions cut 5 bases from V and 0 bases from J, with 11 bases between. The J gene is TRBJ2-1, the V gene TRBV6-4, with unresolved D. Sequenced material: CD4+ or CD8+ T cells sorted from blood, taken in a trial of the OX40 agonist ivuxolimab. This TCR derives from an adult with an advanced solid tumor such as melanoma, head and neck, liver or kidney cancer. CDR3 nucleotides: TGTGCCAGCAGTTACGGCAGTAGCTCCTACAATGAGCAGTTCTTC. Protein: CASSYGSSSYNEQFF.